The 23 T cell receptor beta chains below all came from one sample that was sequenced in a study of T cell repertoires in cytomegalovirus infection (dated by TCRdb to the late 2010s). The sample was run on an Illumina HiSeq 1500. The public reads were reprocessed in TCRdb via fastp at Q25 and MiXCR, keeping in-frame beta chains. Rows matching on CDR3 protein sequence are summarized as one entry with the most common DNA and genes. This sample comprises about 490,000 distinct CDR3 sequences, approximately 15% of them detected only once. The ten top clones hold roughly 25% of the sample. Material for sequencing was CD8+ T cells from PBMCs. The receptor source for this set is a human donor in good health (CMV status not recorded). Some clones in this sample may be carry-over from other donors' samples.

This clonotype was detected ten times or more. The chain couples TRBV6-5 to TRBJ1-5; D gene ambiguous. The CDR3 loop spans 13 amino acids. V gave up 5 bases and J gave up 6 bases, with 11 bases separating them. Germline V CDR1 and CDR2: MNHEY, SVGAGI. The CDR3 is CASSIWEGQPQHF. The CDR3 DNA sequence: TGTGCCAGCAGTATCTGGGAAGGTCAGCCCCAGCATTTT.

Comment on this clonotype: A much bigger clone sits one base away, suggesting this may be a read error. This CDR3 fails to terminate in the conserved phenylalanine or tryptophan, so it likely reflects a read error. The gene calls are TRBV7-4 and TRBJ2-5; D is perhaps TRBD1 or TRBD2 (5 bases each). Trimming stripped 7 bases from V and 5 bases from J, with 32 bases between. CDR1 and CDR2 (germline): SGHVT, SQSDAQ. CDR3 size: 19 residues. CDR3 protein: CASTFLGARHSTPTETQYL. CDR3 coding DNA: TGTGCCAGCACCTTCCTCGGGGCGCGGCACTCGACCCCGACGGAGACCCAGTACTTA.

In this sample, this clonotype turned up many times. This chain links TRBV4-2 with TRBJ2-1, with D uncertain. The CDR3 sequence is 14 residues long. V lost 0 bases and J lost 13, with 16 bases in between. Germline values: CDR1 LGHNA, CDR2 YNFKEQ. Here the CDR3 reads CASSQDGSGPRQFF. CDR3 sequence (DNA): TGTGCCAGCAGCCAAGACGGTTCGGGTCCACGACAGTTCTTC.

The V and J genes are TRBV19 and TRBJ2-3; TRBD1 agrees at 9 bases. The CDR3 is 16 residues long. The J segment lost 3 bases and the V segment lost 7 bases, leaving 11 bases of the junction unmatched. CDR1 is LNHDA and CDR2 is SQIVND in the germline V gene (reference sequence). In nucleotides, the CDR3 is TGTGCCAGTAACCTCGTACAGGGGGCGCGGACAGATACGCAGTATTTT. It specifies CASNLVQGARTDTQYF. The full variable domain, in which reference TRBV19 and TRBJ2-3 provide the parts outside the CDR3, is DGGITQSPKYLFRKEGQNVTLSCEQNLNHDAMYWYRQDPGQGLRLIYYSQIVNDFQKGDIAEGYSVSREKKESFPLTVTSAQKNPTAFYLCASNLVQGARTDTQYFGPGTRLTVL.

This clonotype appeared a few times. This chain uses TRBV9 with TRBJ1-1; D is unclear. Trimming removed 0 bases at V and 0 bases at J, with 9 bases between. Germline CDR1 SGDLS, CDR2 YYNGEE. There are 15 residues in the CDR3. The CDR3 region has the DNA TGTGCCAGCAGCGTAGATGGGCGGGTGAACACTGAAGCTTTCTTT. Translated, it gives CASSVDGRVNTEAFF.

The chain has TRBV20-1 and TRBJ2-1; 7 positions match TRBD2. The V segment lost 0 bases and the J segment 0 bases; nucleotides outside the gene matches: 2. Germline-derived CDR1 and CDR2 are DFQATT and SNEGSKA (reference sequence). The CDR3 sequence is 15 residues long. The CDR3 loop reads CSARERGSSYNEQFF. CDR3 coding DNA: TGCAGTGCTAGAGAGCGGGGGAGCTCCTACAATGAGCAGTTCTTC.

The chain links TRBV29-1 to TRBJ2-7; D not certain. With 3 bases removed from V and 0 bases from J, the gap between germline ends came to 9 bases. The CDR3 covers 13 residues. Germline CDR1 reads SQVTM; CDR2 reads ANQGSEA. This CDR3 is CSVDRGYSYEQYF. The CDR3 region has the DNA TGCAGCGTTGATCGCGGATACTCCTACGAGCAGTACTTC.

This clonotype occurred many times. The V gene is TRBV7-8, the J gene TRBJ2-3; the match to TRBD2 covers 12 bases. Trimming cost V 3 bases and J 4 bases; bases outside gene matches: 14. The V gene's germline CDR1 is SGHVS and CDR2 FQNEAQ. The CDR3 runs to 19 residues. The CDR3 sequence: CASSFPFRLAGERADTQYF. CDR3 coding DNA: TGTGCCAGCAGCTTCCCCTTTCGACTAGCGGGGGAGAGGGCAGATACGCAGTATTTT.

This clonotype was counted only a few times. The V and J genes are TRBV10-3 and TRBJ2-3, with D uncertain. From germline, CDR1 is ENHRY and CDR2 SYGVKD. With 4 bases removed from V and 3 bases from J, the gap between germline ends came to 11 bases. This CDR3 contains 14 residues. DNA for the CDR3: TGTGCCATCAGTGTCGGAGAGGTAACAGATACGCAGTATTTT. Protein product: CAISVGEVTDTQYF.

Details on this clonotype: This CDR3 is missing its conserved last phenylalanine or tryptophan, likely due to a read error. The chain combines TRBV4-1 with TRBJ2-7, with a tentative D call TRBD1 (5 bases). The V and J ends lost 0 bases and 3 bases respectively, with 6 bases between them. This CDR3 region has 13 residues. The germline gives CDR1 MGHRA, CDR2 YSYEKL. The CDR3 coding sequence is TGCGCCAGCAGCCAAGACAGGGACTACGAGCAGTACTTA. Translating it yields CASSQDRDYEQYL.

Concerning this clonotype itself: A read error may be the cause here, since a much bigger clone is one base away. The chain combines TRBV7-3 with TRBJ2-2; possibly TRBD2 for D (6 bases). The V gene's germline CDR1 is SGHTA and CDR2 FQGTGA. The CDR3 extends over 14 amino acids. The CDR3 loop reads CASSFPGSTGELSF. The CDR3 nucleotides read TGTGCCAGCAGCTTTCCCGGGAGCACCGGGGAGCTGTCTTTT.

This clonotype came up many times. The chain uses TRBV7-9 and TRBJ2-3; D unclear. CDR1 SEHNR and CDR2 FQNEAQ come from the germline V gene (reference sequence). V dropped 6 bases and J dropped 2 bases, with 9 bases sitting between them. This CDR3 has 13 residues. The CDR3 here is CASSNYNTDTQYF. The CDR3 coding sequence is TGTGCCAGCAGTAACTACAACACAGATACGCAGTATTTT.

CDR3 nucleotides: TGTGCCAGCAGTTACTCCGAAAGCTCCTACGAGCAGTACTTC. It encodes CASSYSESSYEQYF. The gene calls are TRBV6-8 and TRBJ2-7, with unresolved D. There are 14 residues in the CDR3. CDR1 and CDR2 (germline): MNHGY, SAAAGT. V was clipped by 0 bases and J by 0 bases, with 6 bases between them.

The chain recombines TRBV9 with TRBJ1-3, with a tentative D call TRBD1 (5 bases). Per germline, CDR1 SGDLS and CDR2 YYNGEE. Deletions cut 4 bases from V and 0 bases from J, with 11 bases between. The CDR3 is 15 amino acids. The CDR3, as DNA: TGTGCCAGCAGCCCCCGACAGAACTCTGGAAACACCATATATTTT. Translated: CASSPRQNSGNTIYF.

This clonotype has only a few counts. The chain joins TRBV27 to TRBJ1-5, with D unresolved. The V gene's germline CDR1 is MNHEY and CDR2 SMNVEV (reference sequence). The CDR3 runs to 14 residues. Trimming stripped 6 bases from V and 4 bases from J, with 13 bases between. The CDR3 sequence is CASSAGSANQPQHF. Written as DNA, the CDR3 is TGTGCCAGCAGCGCGGGGTCGGCTAATCAGCCCCAGCATTTT.

J is TRBJ2-1 and V is TRBV15, with TRBD1 as a possible D gene (6 bases). CDR1 is LNHNV, CDR2 YYDKDF, per germline (reference sequence). The V and J ends lost 1 base and 5 bases respectively, with 9 bases between them. This CDR3 has 14 residues. DNA for the CDR3: TGTGCCACCAGCAGAGCTGAGGGGGACAATGAGCAGTTCTTC. Its translation: CATSRAEGDNEQFF.

In regard to this clonotype: An end of the junction differs from the germline gene, which may be a read error. The V call is TRBV7-6, the J call TRBJ1-1; TRBD1 is a possible D gene (6 bases). The CDR3 extends over 17 amino acids. Germline V gene sequence: CDR1 SGHVS, CDR2 FNYEAQ. The CDR3 loop is CASSPRGGLSGWTVALF. As DNA, the CDR3 is TGTGCCAGCAGCCCGAGGGGGGGCCTCTCGGGGTGGACTGTTGCTTTATTT.

This clonotype was picked up many times. V gene TRBV11-2 combines with J gene TRBJ2-5; D unclear. Germline CDR1 and CDR2: SGHAT and FQNNGV. Trimming pared 5 bases from V and 2 bases from J, leaving 12 bases between. The CDR3 loop spans 14 amino acids. In DNA, the CDR3 is TGTGCCAGCAGCCCGCTGGACGGACAAGAGACCCAGTACTTC. Its protein is CASSPLDGQETQYF.

This clonotype was counted many times. The chain is built from TRBV7-3 and TRBJ1-1; D remains ambiguous. Looked up from germline, CDR1 is SGHTA and CDR2 is FQGTGA. V dropped 0 bases and J dropped 0 bases, with 14 bases sitting between them. There are 17 residues in the CDR3. The CDR3 DNA reads TGTGCCAGCAGCTTAACCCATGTAGGCCGCTTGAACACTGAAGCTTTCTTT. Translation gives CASSLTHVGRLNTEAFF.

The chain recombines TRBV9 with TRBJ2-4; tentatively, D is TRBD2 (6 bases). The V gene's germline CDR1 is SGDLS and CDR2 YYNGEE. Trimming took 5 bases from V and 4 from J, leaving 13 bases between them. There are 14 residues in the CDR3. DNA for the CDR3: TGTGCCAGCAGTTCCGCCGGGGGTAAAAACATTCAGTACTTC. It translates to CASSSAGGKNIQYF.

This clonotype showed up many times. The rearrangement links TRBV7-8 to TRBJ1-1; D remains unclear. Germline V lookup: CDR1 SGHVS, CDR2 FQNEAQ. CDR3 length: 12 residues. The V end was cut by 2 bases, the J end by 8 bases, with 9 bases between. The CDR3 DNA reads TGTGCCAGCAGCTTATTCGGCAGAGAAGCTTTCTTT. This sequence encodes CASSLFGREAFF.

In this sample, this clonotype turned up a few times. V gene TRBV28 combines with J gene TRBJ2-5; a weak D match, TRBD1 (7 bases). Trimming removed 2 bases from V and 2 bases from J, with 15 bases in between. The CDR3 extends over 16 amino acids. The germline V gene encodes CDR1 MDHEN and CDR2 SYDVKM. The CDR3 spells CASSLGGGARQETQYF. CDR3 DNA: TGTGCCAGCAGTTTAGGAGGGGGCGCGAGACAAGAGACCCAGTACTTC.

This clonotype was detected ten times or more. The chain recombines TRBV19 with TRBJ2-1; 7 positions agree with TRBD2. CDR3 length equals 18 residues. Germline V CDR1 and CDR2: LNHDA, SQIVND (reference sequence). Trimming took 4 bases from V and 3 from J; bases not matched to a gene: 15. The CDR3 region is CASSNPMDTSEVYNEQFF. As DNA, the CDR3 is TGTGCCAGTAGTAACCCGATGGACACTAGCGAAGTCTACAATGAGCAGTTCTTC.